Below, one T cell receptor (beta chain) is given with its context. This clone was seen a single time. Its cognate antigen has yet to be identified. Base qualities are not at hand, and no much larger clone is one base apart. Participants in the prospective study were enrolled through a virtual design, were aged roughly 18 to 100 years, and lived in about 25 United States geographic areas. Cohort assignment in the prospective study relied on participant-reported clinical history from a screening survey and a study questionnaire. Recovered participants in ImmuneRACE Cohort 3 were defined as having two consecutive negative NP/OP PCR tests, clearance from a healthcare professional, or resolution of symptoms. Each participant in the prospective study had whole blood, serum and a nasopharyngeal or oropharyngeal swab collected by mobile phlebotomists. Additional blood draws and questionnaires over an approximately 2-month period could optionally be provided by prospective study participants. Blood samples from the prospective study were shipped frozen or at room temperature prior to DNA extraction.

As encoded in the germline V gene, CDR1 is MGHDK while CDR2 is SYGVNS. Spanning cysteine to phenylalanine, the CDR3 consists of 14 amino acids. Left in the record is the CDR3 DNA by itself, 42 bases read in frame from the first base. The junction carries 13 bases between V and J, which are trimmed by 3 bases and 5 bases respectively. TCRbeta CDR3 regions were amplified from genomic DNA by means of the immunoSEQ Assay, a bias-controlled multiplex PCR. Per the authors' processing: The number of nucleated cells in each sample was estimated by amplification of reference gene primers within the assay. To quantify the absolute abundance of each unique TCRbeta CDR3 rearrangement, sequence reads were collapsed and filtered. For each sample, productive Simpson clonality was calculated as the square root of Simpson's diversity index over productive rearrangements. TCRdb carries this immuneACCESS record with in-frame sequences only. Its versions omit some clonotypes, under half of them owing to an unresolved V gene in the studies checked, with the rest unexplained. V and J calls and clone size are those listed in that table; D and trimming were worked out from the DNA. The sample includes around 180,000 clones, with 86% observed a single time. Jointly, the top ten make up over 7.5% of the sample.

This entry belongs to a study of blood T cell repertoires in COVID-19 (dated by TCRdb to between 2020 and 2021). Some background on the complete study: Samples from collaborators originated in the United States, Italy and Spain and spanned both the acute and convalescent phases of COVID-19. The material from the prospective study consisted of cDNA or gDNA derived from T cells, B-cell-depleted T cells, or PBMCs. Subjects who had been exposed to COVID-19, were actively infected with it, or had recovered from it provided the deeply sampled blood TCRbeta repertoires that made up the dataset. The repertoires were made available in a free public database intended to serve as a resource for research on the immune response to SARS-CoV-2. Samples came from the ongoing ImmuneRACE study (first 160 participants) plus 1,254 subjects from 6 global collaborators. The sample metadata nearly always contained a de-identified subject ID, COVID-19 status, age in years and sex. HLA class I and class II types, where available, came from metadata supplied by the sample provider rather than from assay-based typing. Overall results and qualifications from the work: How much clinical and demographic metadata was included differed by source and by participant, and the metadata was provided uncurated.

Sequencing input: PBMCs or T cells enriched from blood (not recorded which). Recombination joined TRBV25-1 with TRBJ2-5; TRBD1 is a possible D gene, resting on 5 matching bases. The receptor's source is a woman in her 30s who had recovered from COVID-19. The DNA sequence is TGTGCCAGCAGTGAGCGACAGTACGGGGAGACCCAGTACTTC. Its coded protein is CASSERQYGETQYF.